This TCR beta chain is from a study of shared clonotypes between healthy human individuals. Broader study findings: The donor pool, a small one, limited the genetic and exposure-history diversity represented. It was only blood that was sampled, and tissue repertoires likely differ.

Germline V CDR1 and CDR2: WSHSY, SAAADI. The V end was cut by 4 bases, the J end by 4 bases, with 13 bases between. The CDR3 loop spans 14 amino acids. It was roughly 0.3 ug DNA, tens of thousands of T cell genomes, that went into each replicate PCR of unsorted PBMC. In the authors' methods: Junction-only immunoSEQ sequences carried no quality scores, so filtering differed. Method: immunoSEQ multiplex PCR; TCRdb's copy keeps in-frame clones and lacks some. V and J calls and clone size are copied from that table; D and trimming were computed from the DNA. The sample records around 500,000 clones, 70% to 85% being singletons. A remark on this clone: Its target is not known.

The receptor was derived from a middle-aged woman in good health. Some clones in this sample may be carry-over from other donors' samples. Input material: PBMCs. The rearrangement joins TRBV10-2 to TRBJ1-1, with D perhaps matching TRBD1 (5 bases). The CDR3 DNA follows: TGCGCCAGCAGTGGGGTAATTGGGACCACTGAAGCTTTCTTT. Translated: CASSGVIGTTEAFF.